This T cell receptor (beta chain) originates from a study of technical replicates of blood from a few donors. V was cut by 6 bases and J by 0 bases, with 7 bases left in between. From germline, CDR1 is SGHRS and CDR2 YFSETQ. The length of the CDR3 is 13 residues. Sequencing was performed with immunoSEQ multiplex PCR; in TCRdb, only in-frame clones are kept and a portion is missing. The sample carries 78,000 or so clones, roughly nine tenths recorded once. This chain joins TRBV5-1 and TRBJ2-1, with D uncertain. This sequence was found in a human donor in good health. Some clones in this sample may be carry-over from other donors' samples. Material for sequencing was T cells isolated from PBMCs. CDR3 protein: CASMESSYNEQFF. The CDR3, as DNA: TGCGCCAGCATGGAGAGCTCCTACAATGAGCAGTTCTTC.